This T cell receptor (beta chain) is from a study of T cells after yellow fever vaccination. Study-wide context: Fractions with few cells were prepared using SMART-Seq v4 Ultra Low Input.

Trimming removed 0 bases at V and 9 bases at J, with 12 bases between. The CDR3 is 14 amino acids. Germline V gene data show CDR1 as MGHRA and CDR2 as YSYEKL. General study points: Most clones from primary vaccination were detected again post-booster (roughly 96% CD4, about 85% CD8). The secondary response was weaker but peaked faster, day 5 versus 15.

Worth noting for this clonotype: Its specificity is not known.

Template-switching 5'RACE yielded the TCR cDNA; a universal primer site and UMIs were added in the process. Via MiXCR, TCRdb re-called the 5' RACE reads, giving one row per CDR3 protein. The sample lists around 120,000 distinct CDR3 sequences; 15% were seen once. Sequenced here: CD8+ T cells sorted from PBMCs, sampled 5 days after the yellow fever booster vaccination. This TCR came from a man between 18 and 29 years old who received the YFV17D yellow fever vaccine. The chain links TRBV4-1 to TRBJ1-3; D remains unclear. Written as DNA, the CDR3 is TGCGCCAGCAGCCAAGAAGTCCGGCCGGTCACCATATATTTT. Its protein product is CASSQEVRPVTIYF.